This TCR beta chain appears in the sequencing data of a study of beta chain features in type 1 diabetes (dated by TCRdb to 2016 to 2018). With respect to the entire study: Mean age, gender distribution, total cell number and subset yield were not different between patients and healthy donors. Across all samples, approximately 98,000,000 sorted cells were examined, and cell number per subset correlated strongly with RNA yield. The study compared the TCRB repertoires of sorted circulating CD4+ T cell subsets in recently diagnosed type 1 diabetes patients with those in matched healthy donors. Naive and central memory subsets were obtained from all 28 donors, but regulatory and stem cell-like memory subsets were isolated from only 8 patients and roughly 8 healthy donors.

Summary of the overall study and its limitations: Patients with type 1 diabetes made fewer insertions and deleted more nucleotides at VDJ recombination sites, implying thymic rearrangement abnormalities. In all four CD4+ subsets, TCRB CDR3 length was moderately but significantly shorter in type 1 diabetes patients. HLA sub-analyses involved small numbers of individuals, so any influence of HLA type on TCRB rearrangement remained unresolved. Because cDNA rather than genomic DNA was sequenced, highly expressing activated cells could have been over-represented, although no difference in activation and CD3 levels was found between groups. Naive, central memory and regulatory TCRB repertoires appeared to be more alike among patients than among healthy donors. PCR might favor shorter templates, but patient and control samples were amplified and corrected together, so any skew would affect both groups equally.

The germline V end is reduced by 2 bases and the J end by 2 bases; junction bases left unmatched: 6. Looking up the germline V gene yields CDR1 SGDLS and CDR2 YYNGEE. The CDR3 covers 16 residues, taking in both the cysteine and the phenylalanine. Only CDR3 DNA is held: 48 bases, read in frame from base 1. A single peripheral blood draw of around 100 mL on average was collected from each donor into heparinised tubes. Naive, central memory, regulatory and stem cell-like memory CD4+ T cells were sorted on a BD FACSAria II using a panel including CD45RO, CCR7, CD25, CD127, CD95 and CD27. A purity above 98% was achieved for all sorted populations. PBMCs were separated immediately by Lymphoprep density gradient centrifugation and were stained directly, without being cultured. To minimize batch effects, samples were stained and sorted in pairs, one healthy donor with one patient per experiment. The entire isolated RNA was reverse transcribed using the High Capacity cDNA Reverse Transcription Kit, and thus expressed TCRB transcripts were sequenced. Deep immunoSEQ sequencing was applied to naive, central memory and regulatory T cell samples, giving an average of about 3.8 million total reads per sample. Sorted cells were lysed in RLT buffer and RNA was extracted with DNase-treated RNeasy Micro or Mini kits, depending on cell number. To prevent cross-contamination, each cell subset was processed individually, whereas patient and healthy donor samples were processed jointly. Using the immunoSEQ multiplex PCR, TCRB sequences were amplified from cDNA into 87-bp fragments spanning the CDR3 region. Amplicons were sequenced on the Illumina HiSeq platform. On the study's bioinformatics: PCR bias was corrected computationally using synthetic template baselines, and reads within Hamming distance 2 were collapsed, with unmergeable singletons discarded. By aligning reads against IMGT, V, D and J genes, CDR3 length, and insertions or deletions at six rearrangement sites were assigned. Within each subset, clonotype counts were normalized to sorted cell number, and only after that were true diversity and Gini coefficients computed with the tcR R package. The overlap coefficient, calculated on TCRB nucleotide sequences, was used to quantify repertoire sharing. Out-of-frame TCRB sequences from naive cells were analyzed as a proxy for the pre-selection repertoire. This immuneACCESS table, as held by TCRdb, lists in-frame sequences with V and J called but not all clones. Of the missing ones, under half trace to an unresolved V gene in checked studies; the others have no known cause. V, J and clone size were drawn from that table, and D and trimming were deduced from the DNA. In this sample the table shows 600,000 to 700,000 clones, roughly an eighth of which occur a single time. The top ten hold less than 0.025% of the sample.

This clone has more than one count but fewer than ten. The antigen it recognizes is unknown. No base qualities exist here, and no much larger clone lies one base off it. The chain links TRBV9 with TRBJ2-3, and TRBD1 matches 9 of the central bases. The receptor's source is a man aged 18 to 35 with type 1 diabetes. Sequencing used naive CD4+ T cells from blood. The cell subset or site label of this sample denotes: true naive CD4+ T cells. For the CDR3, the sequence is CASSVSGTGITDTQYF. The nucleotides read TGTGCCAGCAGCGTCTCCGGGACAGGGATCACAGATACGCAGTATTTT.